This TCR beta chain was sequenced in a study of blood T cell repertoires in COVID-19. Study context: The United States, Italy and Spain were the sources of the acute and convalescent COVID-19 samples. From T cells, B-cell-depleted T cells, or PBMCs came the material, which was cDNA or gDNA.

The length of the CDR3 is 13 residues. V was cut by 5 bases and J by 3 bases, with 11 bases left in between. CDR1 is SGHNT and CDR2 is YENEEA in the germline V gene. Per the study methods: Nucleated cell number was recorded as an estimate derived from reference gene primer amplification. Sequenced by immunoSEQ multiplex PCR; TCRdb stores in-frame clones only, minus some. For V, J and clone size, that table is used; D and trimming come from the DNA. The sample has about 55,000 clones, roughly nine tenths seen once. The chain carries TRBV11-3 and TRBJ2-7; D might be TRBD2 (6 bases). Source material: peripheral blood. The receptor was derived from a man in his forties or fifties with acute or convalescent COVID-19. The CDR3 sequence is CASSLASDYEQYF. The CDR3 region has the DNA TGTGCCAGCAGCCTAGCTAGCGACTACGAGCAGTACTTC.